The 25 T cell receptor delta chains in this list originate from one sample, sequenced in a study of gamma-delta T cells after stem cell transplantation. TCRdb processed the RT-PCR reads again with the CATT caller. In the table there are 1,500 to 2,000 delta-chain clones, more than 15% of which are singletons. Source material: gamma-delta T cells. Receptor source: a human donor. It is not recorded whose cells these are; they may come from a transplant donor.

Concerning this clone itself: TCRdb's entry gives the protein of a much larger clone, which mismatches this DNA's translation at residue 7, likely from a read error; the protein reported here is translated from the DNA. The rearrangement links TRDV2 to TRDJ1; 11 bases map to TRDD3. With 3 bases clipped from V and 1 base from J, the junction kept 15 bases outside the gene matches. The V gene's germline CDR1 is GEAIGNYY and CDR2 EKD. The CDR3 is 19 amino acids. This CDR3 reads CACDSVMGDTLVTTDKLIF. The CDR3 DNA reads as TGTGCCTGTGACTCCGTAATGGGGGATACGCTGGTTACCACCGATAAACTCATCTTT.

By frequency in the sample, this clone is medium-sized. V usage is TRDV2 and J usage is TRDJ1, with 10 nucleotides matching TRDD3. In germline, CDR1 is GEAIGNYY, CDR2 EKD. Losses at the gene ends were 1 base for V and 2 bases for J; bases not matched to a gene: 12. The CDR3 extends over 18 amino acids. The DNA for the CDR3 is TGTGCCTGTGACACACTGGGGGATGGAGGAAGAGGTACCGATAAACTCATCTTT. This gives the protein CACDTLGDGGRGTDKLIF.

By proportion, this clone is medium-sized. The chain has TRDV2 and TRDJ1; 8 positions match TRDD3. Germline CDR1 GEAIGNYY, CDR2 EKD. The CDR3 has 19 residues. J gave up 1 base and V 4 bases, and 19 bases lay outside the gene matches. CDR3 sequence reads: CACEGLGASSISSTDKLIF. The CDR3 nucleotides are TGTGCCTGTGAAGGACTGGGGGCCTCCTCCATCTCCTCCACCGATAAACTCATCTTT.

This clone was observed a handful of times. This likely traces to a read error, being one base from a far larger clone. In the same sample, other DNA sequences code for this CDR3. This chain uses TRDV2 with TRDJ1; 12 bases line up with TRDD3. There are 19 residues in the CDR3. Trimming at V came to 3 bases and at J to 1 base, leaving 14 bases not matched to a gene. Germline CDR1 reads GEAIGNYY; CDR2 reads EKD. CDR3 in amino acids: CACDSVLGDTLVTTDKLIF. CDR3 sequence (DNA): TGTGCCTGTGACTCCGTACTGGGGGATACACTGGTTACCACCGATAAACTCATCTTT.

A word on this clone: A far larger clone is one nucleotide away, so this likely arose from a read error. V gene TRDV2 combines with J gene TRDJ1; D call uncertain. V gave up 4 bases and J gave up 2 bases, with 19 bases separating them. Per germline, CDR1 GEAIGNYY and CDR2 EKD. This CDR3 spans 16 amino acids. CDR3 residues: CACETVTTVGTDKLIF. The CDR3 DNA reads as TGTGCCTGTGAAACCGTGACTACTGTTGGGACCGATAAACTCATCTTT.

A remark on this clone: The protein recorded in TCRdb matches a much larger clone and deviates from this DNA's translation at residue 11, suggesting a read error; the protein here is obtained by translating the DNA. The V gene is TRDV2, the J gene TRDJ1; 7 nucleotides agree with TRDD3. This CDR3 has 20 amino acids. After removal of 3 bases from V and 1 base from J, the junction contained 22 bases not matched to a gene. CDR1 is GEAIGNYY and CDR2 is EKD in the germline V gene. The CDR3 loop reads CACDLMSAGLWDTSTDKLIF. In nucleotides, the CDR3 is TGTGCCTGTGACTTGATGTCGGCGGGGCTGTGGGATACATCCACCGATAAACTCATCTTT.

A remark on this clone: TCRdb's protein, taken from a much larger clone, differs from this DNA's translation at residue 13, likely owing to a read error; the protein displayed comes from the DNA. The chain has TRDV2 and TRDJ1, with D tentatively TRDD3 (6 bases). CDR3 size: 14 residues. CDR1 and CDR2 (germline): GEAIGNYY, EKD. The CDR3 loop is CACDTILGEDKLTF. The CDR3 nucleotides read TGTGCCTGTGACACCATACTGGGAGAAGATAAACTCACCTTT.

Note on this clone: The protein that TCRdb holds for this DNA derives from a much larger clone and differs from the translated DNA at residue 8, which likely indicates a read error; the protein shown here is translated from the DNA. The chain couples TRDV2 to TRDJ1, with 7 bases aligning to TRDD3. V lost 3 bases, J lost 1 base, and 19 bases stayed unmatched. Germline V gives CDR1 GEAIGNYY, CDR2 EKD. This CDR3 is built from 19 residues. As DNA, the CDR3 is TGTGCCTGTGACTCCGTACTGGAGGATACGCTGGTTACCACCGATAAACTCATCTTT. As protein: CACDSVLEDTLVTTDKLIF.

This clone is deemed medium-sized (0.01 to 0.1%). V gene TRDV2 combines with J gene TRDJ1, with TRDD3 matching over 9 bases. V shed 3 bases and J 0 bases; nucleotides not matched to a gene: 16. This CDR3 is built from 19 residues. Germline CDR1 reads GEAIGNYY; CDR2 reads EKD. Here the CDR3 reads CACDRLGDPPHLYTDKLIF. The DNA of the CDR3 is TGTGCCTGTGACCGCCTGGGGGATCCCCCCCACTTATACACCGATAAACTCATCTTT.

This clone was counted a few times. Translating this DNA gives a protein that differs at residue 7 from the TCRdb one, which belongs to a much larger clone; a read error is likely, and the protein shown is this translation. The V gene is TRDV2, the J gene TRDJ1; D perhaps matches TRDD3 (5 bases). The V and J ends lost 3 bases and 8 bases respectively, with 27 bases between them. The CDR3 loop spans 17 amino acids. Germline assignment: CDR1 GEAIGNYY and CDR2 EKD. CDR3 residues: CACDSAERGVGAVKLIF. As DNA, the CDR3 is TGTGCCTGTGACTCCGCCGAACGGGGGGTTGGAGCCGTAAAACTCATCTTT.

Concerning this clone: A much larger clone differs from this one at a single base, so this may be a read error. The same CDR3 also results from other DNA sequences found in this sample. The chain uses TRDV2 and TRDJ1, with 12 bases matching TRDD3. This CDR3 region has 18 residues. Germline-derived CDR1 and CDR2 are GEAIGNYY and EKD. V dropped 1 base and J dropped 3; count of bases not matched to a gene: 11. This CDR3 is CACDTLAGGYGNADKLIF. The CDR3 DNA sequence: TGTGCCTGTGACACTTTGGCTGGGGGATACGGAAACGCCGATAAACTCATCTTT.

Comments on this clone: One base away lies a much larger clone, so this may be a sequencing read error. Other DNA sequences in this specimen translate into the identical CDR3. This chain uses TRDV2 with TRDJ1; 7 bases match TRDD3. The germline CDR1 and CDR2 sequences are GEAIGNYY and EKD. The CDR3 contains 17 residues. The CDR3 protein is CACDTPWGPSYTDKLIF. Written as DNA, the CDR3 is TGTGCCTGCGACACGCCCTGGGGGCCCTCGTACACCGATAAACTCATCTTT.

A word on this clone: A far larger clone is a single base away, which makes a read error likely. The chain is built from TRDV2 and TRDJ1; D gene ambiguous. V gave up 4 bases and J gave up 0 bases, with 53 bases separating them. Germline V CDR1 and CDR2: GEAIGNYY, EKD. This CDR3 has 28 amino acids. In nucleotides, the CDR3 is TGTGCCTGTGAGCCTCTTTCGGCAAAACCTCCGGGAGGCTCCTCCGACAGCCTTATGAAACTCAACACCGATAAACTCATCTTT. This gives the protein CACEPLSAKPPGGSSDSLMKLNTDKLIF.

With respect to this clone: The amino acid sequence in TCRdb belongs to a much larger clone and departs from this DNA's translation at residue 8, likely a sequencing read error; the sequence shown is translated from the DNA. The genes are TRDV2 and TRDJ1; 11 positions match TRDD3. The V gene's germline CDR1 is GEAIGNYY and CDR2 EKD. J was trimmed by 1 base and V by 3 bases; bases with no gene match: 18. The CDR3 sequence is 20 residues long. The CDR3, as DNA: TGTGCCTGTGACTTGATGTCGGTGGGGCTGGGGGATACATCCACCGATAAACTCATCTTT. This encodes CACDLMSVGLGDTSTDKLIF.

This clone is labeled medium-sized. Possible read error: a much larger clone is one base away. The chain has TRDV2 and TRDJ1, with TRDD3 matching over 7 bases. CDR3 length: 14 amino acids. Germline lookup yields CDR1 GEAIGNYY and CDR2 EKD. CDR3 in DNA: TGTGCCCGTGACACCTGGGGGGGATCGGATAAACTCATCTTT. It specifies CARDTWGGSDKLIF.

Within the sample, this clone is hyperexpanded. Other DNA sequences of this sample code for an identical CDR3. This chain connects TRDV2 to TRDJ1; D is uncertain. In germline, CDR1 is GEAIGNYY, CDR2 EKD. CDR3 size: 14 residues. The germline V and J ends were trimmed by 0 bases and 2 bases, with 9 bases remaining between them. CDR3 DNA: TGTGCCTGTGACACCGTTGGGAAGACCGATAAACTCATCTTT. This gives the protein CACDTVGKTDKLIF.

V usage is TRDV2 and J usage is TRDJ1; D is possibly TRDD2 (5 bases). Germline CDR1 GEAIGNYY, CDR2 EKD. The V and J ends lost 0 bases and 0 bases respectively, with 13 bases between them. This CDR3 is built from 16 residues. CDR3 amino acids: CACDTLTLQNTDKLIF. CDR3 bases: TGTGCCTGTGACACCCTTACCCTTCAAAACACCGATAAACTCATCTTT.

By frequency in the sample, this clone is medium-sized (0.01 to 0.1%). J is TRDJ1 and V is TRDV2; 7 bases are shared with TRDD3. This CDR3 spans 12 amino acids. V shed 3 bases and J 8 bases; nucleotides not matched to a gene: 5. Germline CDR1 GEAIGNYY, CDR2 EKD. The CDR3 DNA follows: TGTGCCTGTGACCGGGGGGATTTCAAACTCATCTTT. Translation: CACDRGDFKLIF.

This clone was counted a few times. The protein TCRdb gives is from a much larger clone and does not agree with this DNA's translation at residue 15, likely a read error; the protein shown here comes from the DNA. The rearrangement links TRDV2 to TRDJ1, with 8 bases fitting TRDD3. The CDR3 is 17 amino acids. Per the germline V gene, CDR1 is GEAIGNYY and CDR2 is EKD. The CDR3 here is CACDTIGIRPYTDKFIF. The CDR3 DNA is TGTGCCTGTGACACGATCGGGATACGTCCTTACACCGATAAATTCATCTTT.

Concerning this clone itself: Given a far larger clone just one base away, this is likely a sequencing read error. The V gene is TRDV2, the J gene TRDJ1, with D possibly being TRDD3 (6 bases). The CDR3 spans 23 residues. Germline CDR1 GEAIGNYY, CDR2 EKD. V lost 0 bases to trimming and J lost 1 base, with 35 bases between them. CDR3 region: CACDTVKSNPNVGIVHLTDKLIF. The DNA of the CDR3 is TGTGCCTGTGACACCGTTAAGTCCAATCCTAACGTGGGGATCGTCCATCTCACCGATAAACTCATCTTT.

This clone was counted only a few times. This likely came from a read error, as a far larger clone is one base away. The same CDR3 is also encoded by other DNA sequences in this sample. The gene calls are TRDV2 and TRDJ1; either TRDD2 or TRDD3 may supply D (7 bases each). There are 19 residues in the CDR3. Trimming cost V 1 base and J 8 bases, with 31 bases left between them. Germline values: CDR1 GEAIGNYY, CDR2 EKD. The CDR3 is CACDTAGFPTGAYGDKLIF. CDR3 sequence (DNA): TGTGCCTGTGACACGGCGGGCTTTCCTACTGGGGCTTATGGCGACAAACTCATCTTT.

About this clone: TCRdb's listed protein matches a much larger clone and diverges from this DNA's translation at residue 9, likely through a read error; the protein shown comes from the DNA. CDR3 sequence: CACDLMSARLGDTSTDKLIF. The CDR3 coding sequence is TGTGCCTGTGACTTGATGTCGGCGAGGCTGGGGGATACATCCACCGATAAACTCATCTTT. The chain has TRDV2 and TRDJ1; TRDD3 agrees at 11 bases. Trimming cost V 3 bases and J 1 base; bases outside gene matches: 18. Germline CDR1 reads GEAIGNYY; CDR2 reads EKD. The CDR3 is 20 amino acids.

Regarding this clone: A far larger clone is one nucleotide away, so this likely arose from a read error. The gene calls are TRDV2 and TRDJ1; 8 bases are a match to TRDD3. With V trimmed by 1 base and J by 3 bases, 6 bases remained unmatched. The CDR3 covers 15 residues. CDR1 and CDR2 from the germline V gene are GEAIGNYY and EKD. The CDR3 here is CACDTMGDHADKLIF. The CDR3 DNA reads TGTGCCTGTGACACGATGGGGGATCACGCCGATAAACTCATCTTT.

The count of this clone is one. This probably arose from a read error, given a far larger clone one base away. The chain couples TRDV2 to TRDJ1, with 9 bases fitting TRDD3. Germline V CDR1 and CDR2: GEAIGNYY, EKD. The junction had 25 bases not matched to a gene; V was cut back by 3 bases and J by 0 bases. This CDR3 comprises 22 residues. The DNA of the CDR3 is TGTGCCTGTGACCTGCTCGGGGACGGAGGGGGATACCTGAGGGGGTACACCGATAAACTCATCTTT. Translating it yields CACDLLGDGGGYLRGYTDKLIF.

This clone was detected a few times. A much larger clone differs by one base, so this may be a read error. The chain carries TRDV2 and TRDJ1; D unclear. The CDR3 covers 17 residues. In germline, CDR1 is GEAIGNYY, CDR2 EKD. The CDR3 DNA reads TGTGCCTGTGGCACCCTGAGCGGCTCCGGGTACACCGATAAACTCATCTTT. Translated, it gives CACGTLSGSGYTDKLIF.